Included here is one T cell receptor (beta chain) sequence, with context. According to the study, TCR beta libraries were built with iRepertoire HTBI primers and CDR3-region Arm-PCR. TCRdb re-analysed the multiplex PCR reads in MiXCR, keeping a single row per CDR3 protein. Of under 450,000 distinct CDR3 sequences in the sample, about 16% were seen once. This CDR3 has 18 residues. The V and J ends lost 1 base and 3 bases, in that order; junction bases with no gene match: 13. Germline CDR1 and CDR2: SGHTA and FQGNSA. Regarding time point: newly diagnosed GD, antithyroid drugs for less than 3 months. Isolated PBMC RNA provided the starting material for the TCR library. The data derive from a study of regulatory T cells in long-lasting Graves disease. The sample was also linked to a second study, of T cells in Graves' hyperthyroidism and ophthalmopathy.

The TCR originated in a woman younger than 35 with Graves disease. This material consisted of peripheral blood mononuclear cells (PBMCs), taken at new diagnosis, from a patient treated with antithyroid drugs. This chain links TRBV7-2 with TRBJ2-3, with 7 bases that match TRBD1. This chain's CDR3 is CASSLGRYRGRWTDTQYF. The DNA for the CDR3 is TGTGCCAGCAGCTTAGGTCGGTACAGGGGCCGGTGGACAGATACGCAGTATTTT.